Each of the 5 T cell receptor beta chains below was sequenced from the same sample in a study of CD8+ T cells in alopecia areata. The treatment here: oral pan-JAK inhibitor, 5-10 mg twice daily. Reverse transcribed after extraction, RNA yielded cDNA as the sequencing template. Clones were read by immunoSEQ multiplex PCR, and TCRdb kept only the in-frame ones, dropping some. This sample has about 190,000 clones, with roughly three fifths found just once. The sequences come from CD4+ T cells sorted from blood, collected at week 4, from a patient treated with tofacitinib. These receptors were taken from a human donor with alopecia areata.

Worth noting for this clone: Mismatch with germline at one junction end may stem from a read error. The genes are TRBV5-1 and TRBJ2-7; no clear D gene. The CDR3 has 13 residues. Germline V gene data show CDR1 as SGHRS and CDR2 as YFSETQ. The CDR3 bases are TGCGCCAGCAGCTTGGCAACCTATGATCCAGTTGCGTTC. Translating gives CASSLATYDPVAF.

The chain joins TRBV2 to TRBJ2-6; 9 nucleotides line up with TRBD1. Trimming at V came to 9 bases and at J to 3 bases, leaving 6 bases not matched to a gene. Germline-derived CDR1 and CDR2 are SNHLY and FYNNEI. The CDR3 has 15 residues. DNA for the CDR3: TGTGCCAGTCGGGACAGGGAAAATGGGGCCAACGTCCTGACTTTC. This encodes CASRDRENGANVLTF.

This clone has just a few counts. CDR3 coding DNA: TGTGCCAGCAGCTTAAACCCCGGACGCACAGATACGCAGTATTTT. Its protein is CASSLNPGRTDTQYF. The chain employs TRBV7-2 and TRBJ2-3, with D unclear. The germline V and J ends were trimmed by 2 bases and 1 base, with 10 bases remaining between them. The CDR3 spans 15 residues. Germline V gene lookup returns CDR1 SGHTA and CDR2 FQGNSA.

V usage is TRBV7-6 and J usage is TRBJ2-3; D call uncertain. The CDR3 spans 11 residues. With 5 bases removed from V and 2 bases from J, the gap between germline ends came to 2 bases. Germline lookup yields CDR1 SGHVS and CDR2 FNYEAQ. CDR3 DNA: TGTGCCAGCAGCGACACAGATACGCAGTATTTT. This gives the protein CASSDTDTQYF.

This clone came up once. The chain is built from TRBV6-6 and TRBJ2-7; D unresolved. The CDR3 sequence is 13 residues long. V lost 7 bases to trimming and J lost 4 bases, with 14 bases between them. Germline CDR1 and CDR2: MNHNY and SVGAGI (reference sequence). The CDR3 region has the DNA TGTGCCAGCAAGGGAAGCAGACGGTACGAGCAGTACTTC. Amino acid sequence: CASKGSRRYEQYF.